What follows are 32 T cell receptor beta chains derived from one specimen sequenced in a study of OX40 agonist ivuxolimab in advanced cancers. Data came from immunoSEQ multiplex PCR; TCRdb stores just in-frame clones and leaves some out. The sample gives roughly 56,000 clones, about 82% of which show up once; over 2% is in the top ten. Source: CD4+ or CD8+ T cells sorted from blood, taken in a trial of the OX40 agonist ivuxolimab. These receptors were collected from an adult with an advanced solid tumor such as melanoma, head and neck, liver or kidney cancer.

This clone is a singleton in its sample. The gene calls are TRBV9 and TRBJ1-3; no reliable D call. The CDR3 contains 14 residues. V was pared by 0 bases and J by 2 bases, with 6 bases between. Germline V gene lookup returns CDR1 SGDLS and CDR2 YYNGEE. This chain's CDR3 is CASSVGSTGNTIYF. CDR3 coding DNA: TGTGCCAGCAGCGTAGGCTCTACTGGAAACACCATATATTTT.

This clone has a handful of counts. The chain recombines TRBV6-1 with TRBJ1-6; perhaps TRBD1 as D (5 bases). V was shortened by 11 bases and J by 5 bases, with 13 bases between the two germline ends. Germline lookup yields CDR1 MNHNS and CDR2 SASEGT. This CDR3 has 13 residues. The CDR3 nucleotides read TGTGCCGTGAACAGGCCCGATAATTCACCCCTCCACTTT. This encodes CAVNRPDNSPLHF.

The chain recombines TRBV9 with TRBJ2-7; weak D call: TRBD2 (6 bases). Trimming took 2 bases from V and 0 from J, leaving 12 bases between them. The CDR3 totals 15 residues. The germline gives CDR1 SGDLS, CDR2 YYNGEE. CDR3: CASSVASGDSYEQYF. The CDR3 nucleotides read TGTGCCAGCAGCGTCGCCTCGGGGGACTCCTACGAGCAGTACTTC.

The rearrangement uses TRBV5-1 and TRBJ1-5; 9 bases agree with TRBD1. Germline assignment: CDR1 SGHRS and CDR2 YFSETQ. V shed 4 bases, J shed 6 bases, and the junction held 5 bases outside the gene matches. The CDR3 loop spans 14 amino acids. CDR3 sequence (DNA): TGCGCCAGCAGCCCGGGACAGGGTGGTCAGCCCCAGCATTTT. Residues: CASSPGQGGQPQHF.

For this clone: Other nucleotide sequences from this sample produce the same CDR3. The chain is built from TRBV6-5 and TRBJ2-7; D uncertain. V was cut by 0 bases and J by 7 bases, with 4 bases left in between. This CDR3 contains 11 residues. In germline, CDR1 is MNHEY, CDR2 SVGAGI. The CDR3 nucleotides read TGTGCCAGCAGTTACTCCGGAGAGCAGTACTTC. This gives the protein CASSYSGEQYF.

This chain links TRBV7-2 with TRBJ2-1, with TRBD2 as a possible D gene (6 bases). The CDR3 sequence is 14 residues long. Deletions cut 0 bases from V and 9 bases from J, with 12 bases between. Germline V gives CDR1 SGHTA, CDR2 FQGNSA. The CDR3 sequence is CASSLAGGKGEQFF. In DNA, the CDR3 is TGTGCCAGCAGCTTAGCTGGGGGGAAAGGTGAGCAGTTCTTC.

This rearrangement joins TRBV14 to TRBJ1-6; 7 bases map to TRBD1. V was pared by 3 bases and J by 7 bases, with 6 bases of the junction left unmatched. The CDR3 is 15 amino acids. Germline-derived CDR1 and CDR2 are SGHDN and FVKESK. CDR3: CASSQGTVANSPLHF. In nucleotides, the CDR3 is TGTGCCAGCAGCCAGGGGACAGTGGCGAATTCACCCCTCCACTTT.

The count of this clone is one. The chain links TRBV9 to TRBJ2-1; 8 positions agree with TRBD2. CDR3 size: 16 residues. Germline V gene sequence: CDR1 SGDLS, CDR2 YYNGEE. V trimming: 0 bases; J trimming: 8 bases; junction bases outside the gene matches: 10. CDR3 DNA sequence: TGTGCCAGCAGCGTAGATCTTCGGGGGGGCCTCCATGAGCAGTTCTTC. Protein sequence: CASSVDLRGGLHEQFF. Full variable domain (missing parts from reference TRBV9 and TRBJ2-1): DSGVTQTPKHLITATGQRVTLRCSPRSGDLSVYWYQQSLDQGLQFLIQYYNGEERAKGNILERFSAQQFPDLHSELNLSSLELGDSALYFCASSVDLRGGLHEQFFGPGTRLTVL.

The chain uses TRBV6-1 and TRBJ2-5; no reliable D call. This CDR3 has 14 residues. V was clipped by 3 bases and J by 6 bases, with 14 bases between them. The germline V gene encodes CDR1 MNHNS and CDR2 SASEGT. The CDR3 sequence: CASSEHGPWKTQYF. CDR3 sequence (DNA): TGTGCCAGCAGTGAGCATGGGCCTTGGAAGACCCAGTACTTC.

The chain is built from TRBV6-5 and TRBJ2-5, with 8 bases fitting TRBD1. The assigned J gene may be wrong: the sequence end matches TRBJ2-7 better. The CDR3 sequence is 14 residues long. The germline V gene has CDR1 MNHEY and CDR2 SVGAGI. The CDR3 DNA follows: TGTGCCAGCGCCTTAATAGCAGGGGGCAACGAGCAGTACTTC. This encodes CASALIAGGNEQYF.

The J gene is TRBJ1-1, the V gene TRBV11-1; D uncertain. In germline, CDR1 is SGHAT, CDR2 FQDESV (reference sequence). CDR3 length equals 14 residues. V lost 5 bases, J lost 11 bases, and 21 bases lay in between. The CDR3 DNA reads TGTGCCAGCAGCACACCAGCCGTCGGGAGGGCGGCTTTCTTT. This translates into CASSTPAVGRAAFF.

The chain couples TRBV11-2 to TRBJ1-2; 11 nucleotides match TRBD1. CDR3 length: 17 residues. J was trimmed by 0 bases and V by 9 bases; bases with no gene match: 12. Germline V lookup: CDR1 SGHAT, CDR2 FQNNGV. The DNA for the CDR3 is TGTGCCAGTCCTAAGCCTGGACAGGGGGCATCTAACTATGGCTACACCTTC. Its translation: CASPKPGQGASNYGYTF.

The genes are TRBV11-2 and TRBJ1-1; D is undetermined. V lost 1 base and J 0 bases, leaving 6 bases between the germline ends. The CDR3 contains 14 residues. Germline V gene data show CDR1 as SGHAT and CDR2 as FQNNGV. CDR3 sequence (DNA): TGTGCCAGCAGCTTAGGCAATCTGAACACTGAAGCTTTCTTT. Protein sequence: CASSLGNLNTEAFF.

This chain uses TRBV19 with TRBJ1-5; D may be TRBD1 (6 bases). From germline, CDR1 is LNHDA and CDR2 SQIVND (reference sequence). The V and J ends lost 6 bases and 0 bases respectively, with 12 bases between them. CDR3 length: 15 amino acids. This CDR3 reads CASSLDRYSNQPQHF. The CDR3 region has the DNA TGTGCCAGTAGCCTAGACAGGTATAGCAATCAGCCCCAGCATTTT.

This clone appeared once. The rearrangement uses TRBV7-9 and TRBJ2-5; D not certain. Germline V gene data show CDR1 as SEHNR and CDR2 as FQNEAQ (reference sequence). The V and J ends lost 2 bases and 4 bases respectively, with 14 bases between them. The CDR3 is made up of 15 amino acids. The CDR3 is CASSLKGSTGETQYF. The CDR3 DNA follows: TGTGCCAGCAGCTTAAAGGGTTCGACTGGAGAGACCCAGTACTTC.

The J gene is TRBJ1-1, the V gene TRBV7-3; D remains ambiguous. Trimming removed 5 bases at V and 3 bases at J, with 13 bases between. Germline V gene sequence: CDR1 SGHTA, CDR2 FQGTGA. The CDR3 extends over 14 amino acids. CDR3 residues: CASSPQDADTEAFF. The CDR3 DNA reads as TGTGCCAGCAGCCCGCAGGACGCTGACACTGAAGCTTTCTTT.

This clone was counted once. The chain combines TRBV5-1 with TRBJ2-7; unclear D gene. The CDR3 covers 13 residues. Per germline, CDR1 SGHRS and CDR2 YFSETQ. V lost 1 base to trimming and J lost 5 bases, with 10 bases between them. The CDR3 DNA reads as TGCGCCAGCAGCTTGCTAGGCCCGGACGAGCAGTACTTC. It yields the protein CASSLLGPDEQYF.

This clone occurred once. Here the CDR3 reads CASSLVAMNTEAFF. The CDR3 nucleotides are TGCGCCAGCAGCTTGGTAGCCATGAACACTGAAGCTTTCTTT. The chain has TRBV5-1 and TRBJ1-1; D unclear. V lost 0 bases and J 0 bases, leaving 6 bases between the germline ends. CDR3 size: 14 residues. CDR1 is SGHRS, CDR2 YFSETQ, per germline. Based on the CDR3 plus reference TRBV5-1 and TRBJ1-1, the full variable domain is KAGVTQTPRYLIKTRGQQVTLSCSPISGHRSVSWYQQTPGQGLQFLFEYFSETQRNKGNFPGRFSGRQFSNSRSEMNVSTLELGDSALYLCASSLVAMNTEAFFGQGTRLTVV.

The rearrangement links TRBV5-6 to TRBJ1-5, with D possibly TRBD1 on 5 matching bases. The V gene's germline CDR1 is SGHDT and CDR2 YYEEEE. The CDR3 runs to 16 residues. V lost 0 bases and J 0 bases, leaving 10 bases between the germline ends. DNA for the CDR3: TGTGCCAGCAGCTTGGGGGGACCGTATAGCAATCAGCCCCAGCATTTT. Protein product: CASSLGGPYSNQPQHF.

The rearrangement joins TRBV27 to TRBJ1-2; tentatively, D is TRBD1 (6 bases). The V end lost 8 bases, the J end lost 1 base, and 11 bases lay between the germline ends. The CDR3 is 13 amino acids. Germline V gene lookup returns CDR1 MNHEY and CDR2 SMNVEV (reference sequence). CDR3 sequence (DNA): TGTGCCAGCTACGACAGGTTTAACTATGGCTACACCTTC. This sequence encodes CASYDRFNYGYTF.

The rearrangement uses TRBV30 and TRBJ2-3; D possibly corresponds to TRBD2 (5 bases). The V end was cut by 5 bases, the J end by 5 bases, with 17 bases between. CDR1 and CDR2 (germline): GTSNPN, SVGIG (reference sequence). The CDR3 extends over 14 amino acids. CDR3 residues: CAWDLELGGDTQYF. CDR3 coding DNA: TGTGCCTGGGACCTTGAGCTAGGAGGAGATACGCAGTATTTT.

J is TRBJ2-2 and V is TRBV7-6; 8 positions agree with TRBD1. CDR1 SGHVS and CDR2 FNYEAQ come from the germline V gene. The CDR3 loop spans 17 amino acids. Germline trimming cut 4 bases from V and 4 bases from J; bases unmatched to any gene: 11. In DNA, the CDR3 is TGTGCCAGCAGCTCCCAGATGGGGACAGGTAGCACCGGGGAGCTGTTTTTT. Protein sequence: CASSSQMGTGSTGELFF.

The J gene is TRBJ1-2, the V gene TRBV18, with 7 bases aligning to TRBD1. Per germline, CDR1 KGHSH and CDR2 LQKENI. CDR3 length equals 15 residues. Unmatched junction bases numbered 12, after V lost 6 bases and J lost 5 bases. CDR3 in amino acids: CASSDKGGSLYGYTF. The CDR3 DNA is TGTGCCAGCTCGGATAAAGGGGGCAGTTTGTATGGCTACACCTTC.

CDR3 sequence reads: CASSYHGTPGQETQYF. The CDR3 DNA reads TGTGCCAGCAGTTACCACGGGACTCCTGGCCAAGAGACCCAGTACTTC. The J gene is TRBJ2-5, the V gene TRBV6-5, with a possible D match to TRBD2 (6 bases). Trimming took 2 bases from V and 1 from J, leaving 14 bases between them. There are 16 residues in the CDR3. The germline CDR1 and CDR2 sequences are MNHEY and SVGAGI.

The rearrangement uses TRBV5-6 and TRBJ2-7; D is undetermined. The V and J ends lost 3 bases and 0 bases respectively, with 4 bases between them. Germline V gene sequence: CDR1 SGHDT, CDR2 YYEEEE. The CDR3 loop spans 12 amino acids. The CDR3 nucleotides read TGTGCCAGCAGCTCGGACTCCTACGAGCAGTACTTC. This gives the protein CASSSDSYEQYF.

This CDR3 is CASSYIFGGATEAFF. The CDR3 DNA follows: TGTGCCAGCAGTTATATCTTCGGGGGGGCCACTGAAGCTTTCTTT. The rearrangement uses TRBV6-5 and TRBJ1-1; maybe TRBD1 (6 bases). The V end was cut by 3 bases, the J end by 4 bases, with 15 bases between. CDR3 length equals 15 residues. The germline gives CDR1 MNHEY, CDR2 SVGAGI.

The count of this clone is one. The rearrangement links TRBV19 to TRBJ1-2; 9 bases line up with TRBD1. From germline, CDR1 is LNHDA and CDR2 SQIVND (reference sequence). Germline trimming cut 4 bases from V and 0 bases from J; bases unmatched to any gene: 3. There are 15 residues in the CDR3. The CDR3 DNA follows: TGTGCCAGTAGTACCGGGACAGGGCCTAACTATGGCTACACCTTC. Its translation: CASSTGTGPNYGYTF.

The chain links TRBV13 to TRBJ2-7, with TRBD2 matching over 11 bases. The germline V gene encodes CDR1 PRHDT and CDR2 FYEKMQ (reference sequence). The CDR3 totals 14 residues. The J segment lost 0 bases and the V segment lost 8 bases, leaving 3 bases of the junction unmatched. The CDR3 reads CASGTSGSSYEQYF. Written as DNA, the CDR3 is TGTGCCAGCGGGACTAGCGGAAGCTCCTACGAGCAGTACTTC.

This clone has only a few counts. The rearrangement joins TRBV5-1 to TRBJ2-7; the match to TRBD2 covers 8 bases. V shed 4 bases, J shed 2 bases, and the junction held 8 bases outside the gene matches. The CDR3 sequence is 15 residues long. Germline V CDR1 and CDR2: SGHRS, YFSETQ. CDR3 in amino acids: CASSLGIAGTYEQYF. CDR3 in DNA: TGCGCCAGCAGCCTGGGGATAGCGGGGACCTACGAGCAGTACTTC.

The rearrangement uses TRBV19 and TRBJ1-6; D gene unclear. Trimming removed 2 bases at V and 7 bases at J, with 6 bases between. In germline, CDR1 is LNHDA, CDR2 SQIVND (reference sequence). The CDR3 runs 13 residues. The CDR3 nucleotides are TGTGCCAGTAGTATAAAGTGGAATTCACCCCTCCACTTT. This gives the protein CASSIKWNSPLHF. Full variable domain (outside the CDR3, taken from reference TRBV19 and TRBJ1-6): DGGITQSPKYLFRKEGQNVTLSCEQNLNHDAMYWYRQDPGQGLRLIYYSQIVNDFQKGDIAEGYSVSREKKESFPLTVTSAQKNPTAFYLCASSIKWNSPLHFGNGTRLTVT.

The chain has TRBV7-3 and TRBJ2-7, with a possible D match to TRBD1 (5 bases). There are 14 residues in the CDR3. Between the trimmed V and J ends, which lost 1 base and 3 bases, there was a span of 10 bases. Germline lookup yields CDR1 SGHTA and CDR2 FQGTGA. CDR3 amino acids: CASSLNTGDYEQYF. The CDR3 DNA is TGTGCCAGCAGCTTAAATACAGGAGACTACGAGCAGTACTTC.

The chain couples TRBV9 to TRBJ2-3, with TRBD1 matching over 10 bases. The CDR3 runs to 16 residues. The V gene end was trimmed by 2 bases and the J gene end by 4 bases; junction bases not matched to a gene: 7. CDR1 is SGDLS and CDR2 is YYNGEE in the germline V gene. In nucleotides, the CDR3 is TGTGCCAGCAGCGTCCAGACAGGGGGCGACGCAGATACGCAGTATTTT. It specifies CASSVQTGGDADTQYF.